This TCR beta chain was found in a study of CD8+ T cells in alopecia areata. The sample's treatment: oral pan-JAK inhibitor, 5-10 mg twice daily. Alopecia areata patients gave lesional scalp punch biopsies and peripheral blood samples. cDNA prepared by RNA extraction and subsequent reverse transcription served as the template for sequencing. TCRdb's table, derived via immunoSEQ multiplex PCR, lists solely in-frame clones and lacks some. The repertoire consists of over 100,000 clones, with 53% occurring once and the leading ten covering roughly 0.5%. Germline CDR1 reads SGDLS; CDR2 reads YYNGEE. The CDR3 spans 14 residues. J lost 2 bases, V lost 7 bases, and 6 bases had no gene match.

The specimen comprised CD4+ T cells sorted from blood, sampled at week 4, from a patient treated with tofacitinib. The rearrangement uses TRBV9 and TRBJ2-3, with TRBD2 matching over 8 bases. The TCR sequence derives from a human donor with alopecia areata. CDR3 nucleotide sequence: TGTGCCAGCCGAGCGGGGGAGAACACAGATACGCAGTATTTT. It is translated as CASRAGENTDTQYF.